These 16 T cell receptor beta chains originate from one sample sequenced in a study of blood T cell repertoires in COVID-19 (dated by TCRdb to about 2020). Preparation of the library involved the immunoSEQ multiplex PCR assay. TCRdb stores this immuneACCESS table with in-frame sequences only. Part of the clones is absent; in the studies checked, under half of the shortfall reflects unresolved V genes, and no reason is known for the rest. In this sample the table shows roughly 370,000 clones, about 87% of which occur a single time. The leading ten clones occupy about a tenth of the sample. The specimen was PBMCs or T cells enriched from blood (not recorded which). The source is a woman between 50 and 59 years old who had recovered from COVID-19.

This rearrangement joins TRBV7-9 to TRBJ2-3; tentatively, D is TRBD2 (5 bases). Looked up from germline, CDR1 is SEHNR and CDR2 is FQNEAQ (reference sequence). The germline V and J ends were trimmed by 1 base and 1 base, with 9 bases remaining between them. This CDR3 has 15 amino acids. CDR3 amino acids: CASSLGPAGTDTQYF. The CDR3 DNA is TGTGCCAGCAGCTTAGGTCCAGCGGGCACAGATACGCAGTATTTT.

The chain has TRBV5-6 and TRBJ1-3; weak D call: TRBD1 (6 bases). The germline V and J ends were trimmed by 4 bases and 2 bases, with 16 bases remaining between them. There are 16 residues in the CDR3. Germline V gene data show CDR1 as SGHDT and CDR2 as YYEEEE. As DNA, the CDR3 is TGTGCCAGCAGCGGAACACAGGGTTTGACTGGAAACACCATATATTTT. The encoded protein is CASSGTQGLTGNTIYF.

V gene TRBV27 combines with J gene TRBJ2-5, with D perhaps TRBD2 (6 bases). V lost 3 bases to trimming and J lost 5 bases, with 10 bases between them. Per the germline V gene, CDR1 is MNHEY and CDR2 is SMNVEV (reference sequence). This CDR3 comprises 13 residues. The CDR3 region is CASSFAGLETQYF. The CDR3 DNA reads as TGTGCCAGCAGTTTTGCGGGGCTGGAGACCCAGTACTTC.

The V and J genes are TRBV29-1 and TRBJ1-1; TRBD1 aligns across 8 bases. This CDR3 is 13 amino acids long. Per germline, CDR1 SQVTM and CDR2 ANQGSEA. V shed 8 bases and J 5 bases; nucleotides not matched to a gene: 10. The DNA of the CDR3 is TGCAGCTCATTACAGGGGGAGGTTACTGAAGCTTTCTTT. Translated, it gives CSSLQGEVTEAFF.

CDR3 sequence reads: CASSLAGGHGYTF. DNA of the CDR3: TGTGCCAGCAGTTTAGCAGGGGGCCATGGCTACACCTTC. V usage is TRBV27 and J usage is TRBJ1-2; the match to TRBD1 covers 8 bases. This CDR3 contains 13 residues. V gave up 2 bases and J gave up 6 bases; unmatched junction bases: 2. Germline CDR1 MNHEY, CDR2 SMNVEV (reference sequence).

The V and J genes are TRBV3-1 (or the pseudogene TRBV3-2) and TRBJ2-3; TRBD2 matches at 9 bases. V lost 6 bases and J lost 4; bases outside the gene matches: 8. Germline CDR1 is LGHDT and CDR2 is YNNKEL (reference sequence). The CDR3 has 15 amino acids. CDR3 nucleotides: TGTGCCAGCAGGAGAGCGGGGGGCGCGGCAGATACGCAGTATTTT. It yields the protein CASRRAGGAADTQYF.

The chain recombines TRBV7-2 with TRBJ1-5; 10 positions agree with TRBD1. V gave up 4 bases and J gave up 2 bases; unmatched junction bases: 2. In germline, CDR1 is SGHTA, CDR2 FQGNSA. The length of the CDR3 is 15 residues. In DNA form, the CDR3 reads TGTGCCAGCAGCTGGACAGGGGGTGGCAATCAGCCCCAGCATTTT. It codes for CASSWTGGGNQPQHF.

The chain joins TRBV9 to TRBJ2-7; 7 bases line up with TRBD2. The CDR3 sequence is 14 residues long. After removal of 0 bases from V and 5 bases from J, the junction contained 5 bases not matched to a gene. Germline lookup yields CDR1 SGDLS and CDR2 YYNGEE. Here the CDR3 DNA reads TGTGCCAGCAGCGTAGCAGGAACTAGCGACGAGCAGTACTTC. This encodes CASSVAGTSDEQYF.

The chain carries TRBV4-1 and TRBJ2-7; TRBD1 might be the D (6 bases). The ends were cut back, 5 bases at V and 1 base at J, with 15 bases in the middle. Germline values: CDR1 MGHRA, CDR2 YSYEKL. The CDR3 is made up of 15 amino acids. CDR3 bases: TGCGCCAGCAGCTCACTGGGGACACCTTCCTACGAGCAGTACTTC. This gives the protein CASSSLGTPSYEQYF.

The V gene is TRBV6-5, the J gene TRBJ2-5; D perhaps matches TRBD2 (7 bases). The CDR3 sequence is 12 residues long. CDR1 and CDR2 from the germline V gene are MNHEY and SVGAGI. V gave up 10 bases and J gave up 5 bases, with 14 bases separating them. CDR3 amino acids: CATSWGGETQYF. CDR3 nucleotides: TGTGCCACTTCCTGGGGGGGCGAGACCCAGTACTTC.

The sample holds a few counts of this clone. The chain links TRBV9 to TRBJ1-2, with D unclear. The CDR3 spans 15 residues. The germline V and J ends were trimmed by 0 bases and 3 bases, with 12 bases remaining between them. The germline CDR1 and CDR2 sequences are SGDLS and YYNGEE. The chain's CDR3 is CASSVGGGRDYGYTF. In DNA, the CDR3 is TGTGCCAGCAGCGTAGGGGGAGGGCGCGACTATGGCTACACCTTC.

V and J are TRBV7-8 and TRBJ2-7, with D possibly matching TRBD1 (5 bases). Germline CDR1 and CDR2: SGHVS and FQNEAQ. The V gene lost 5 bases and the J gene lost 7 bases, with 12 bases spanning the gap. This CDR3 has 12 residues. The CDR3 region has the DNA TGTGCCAGCAGCCTGACAGCGACTGAGCAGTACTTC. This codes for CASSLTATEQYF.

The genes are TRBV5-8 and TRBJ2-3; 11 bases agree with TRBD2. Germline loops: CDR1 SGHTS, CDR2 YDEGEE. V gave up 2 bases and J gave up 5 bases; unmatched junction bases: 7. The CDR3 contains 16 residues. CDR3 sequence reads: CASSFSLAGGRDTQYF. The CDR3 DNA reads as TGTGCCAGCAGCTTTTCCCTAGCGGGGGGAAGAGATACGCAGTATTTT.

This clone appeared once. This chain links TRBV19 with TRBJ1-6; D might be TRBD1 (6 bases). V lost 7 bases and J 5 bases, leaving 18 bases between the germline ends. This CDR3 is built from 16 residues. Per germline, CDR1 LNHDA and CDR2 SQIVND (reference sequence). CDR3 DNA sequence: TGTGCCAGTACCCTGCGGGGGGCTTCGGATAATTCACCCCTCCACTTT. This encodes CASTLRGASDNSPLHF. Looking up the rest from reference TRBV19 and TRBJ1-6 gives the full variable domain: DGGITQSPKYLFRKEGQNVTLSCEQNLNHDAMYWYRQDPGQGLRLIYYSQIVNDFQKGDIAEGYSVSREKKESFPLTVTSAQKNPTAFYLCASTLRGASDNSPLHFGNGTRLTVT.

This chain joins TRBV27 and TRBJ2-1; 7 nucleotides agree with TRBD2. The trim removed 6 bases at V and 10 bases at J, leaving 12 bases unmatched. There are 14 residues in the CDR3. Germline V CDR1 and CDR2: MNHEY, SMNVEV (reference sequence). CDR3 DNA sequence: TGTGCCAGCAGCCCTGGGGGGGTTGGGACGGAGCAGTTCTTC. It is translated as CASSPGGVGTEQFF.

Many counts were recorded for this clone. This chain joins TRBV5-4 and TRBJ1-2; D may be TRBD1 (6 bases). Trimming took 1 base from V and 4 from J, leaving 11 bases between them. The CDR3 spans 14 residues. Per the germline V gene, CDR1 is SGHNT and CDR2 is YYREEE (reference sequence). CDR3 nucleotide sequence: TGTGCCAGCAGCTTGTCCGGACAGTCCTATGGCTACACCTTC. This encodes CASSLSGQSYGYTF.